Below are 9 T cell receptor beta chains sequenced from a single sample in a study of regulatory T cells in long-lasting Graves disease (dated by TCRdb to about 2021). The receptor library was made with multiplex PCR. The sequencing machine was an Illumina HiSeq 4000. iRepertoire HTBI primers and Arm-PCR amplification of CDR3 regions were used to construct TCR beta libraries. TCRdb reran the public reads through fastp at Q25 and MiXCR, keeping productive beta chains. Rows matching on CDR3 protein sequence are summarized as one entry with the most common DNA and genes. The sample contains 500,000 or so distinct CDR3 sequences, about 16% of them found a single time. Together, the top ten hold 25% of the sample. What this sample's time point label stands for: newly diagnosed GD, antithyroid drugs for less than 3 months. For both TCR sequencing and RNA sequencing, RNA was extracted from PBMCs using TRIzol.

This sample was also put to use in a study of T cells in Graves' hyperthyroidism and ophthalmopathy.

Sequencing was performed on peripheral blood mononuclear cells (PBMCs), taken at new diagnosis, from a patient treated with antithyroid drugs. These receptors all come from a woman aged 35-65 years with Graves disease. Donor details come from another sample of the same person, matched by shared clones.

This clonotype occurred many times. The chain uses TRBV6-5 and TRBJ1-1, with TRBD1 as a possible D gene (5 bases). CDR3 size: 14 residues. Trimming took 2 bases from V and 0 from J, leaving 7 bases between them. CDR1 is MNHEY and CDR2 is SVGAGI in the germline V gene. DNA of the CDR3: TGTGCCAGCAGTTACGGGGGGATGAACACTGAAGCTTTCTTT. This gives the protein CASSYGGMNTEAFF.

This clonotype was detected only a few times. The chain recombines TRBV18 with TRBJ2-7, with a possible D match to TRBD1 (5 bases). There are 16 residues in the CDR3. Trimming shortened V by 0 bases and J by 3 bases, and 15 bases separated the two germline ends. The germline gives CDR1 KGHSH, CDR2 LQKENI. The DNA for the CDR3 is TGTGCCAGCTCACCACCAGGGCAGGGAAAGAGCTACGAGCAGTACTTC. Amino acids: CASSPPGQGKSYEQYF. Full variable domain (missing parts from reference TRBV18 and TRBJ2-7): NAGVMQNPRHLVRRRGQEARLRCSPMKGHSHVYWYRQLPEEGLKFMVYLQKENIIDESGMPKERFSAEFPKEGPSILRIQQVVRGDSAAYFCASSPPGQGKSYEQYFGPGTRLTVT.

The J gene is TRBJ2-3, the V gene TRBV5-6; no clear D. This CDR3 is built from 13 residues. Germline assignment: CDR1 SGHDT and CDR2 YYEEEE. The ends were cut back, 6 bases at V and 6 bases at J, with 14 bases in the middle. The CDR3 region is CASTLQRGDTQYF. In DNA, the CDR3 is TGTGCCAGCACCCTTCAGCGCGGCGATACGCAGTATTTT.

In this sample, this clonotype turned up many times. This chain links TRBV4-1 with TRBJ1-5; D not certain. The CDR3 runs to 15 residues. Germline lookup yields CDR1 MGHRA and CDR2 YSYEKL. V shed 4 bases and J shed 6 bases, with 16 bases lying between them. CDR3 protein: CASSRDYLQRQPQHF. DNA for the CDR3: TGCGCCAGCAGCCGAGACTACCTACAGCGTCAGCCCCAGCATTTT.

This clonotype was detected only a few times. The gene calls are TRBV29-1 and TRBJ2-3; D may be TRBD1 (7 bases). The V gene's germline CDR1 is SQVTM and CDR2 ANQGSEA. The CDR3 loop spans 16 amino acids. Between the trimmed V and J ends, which lost 0 bases and 9 bases, there was a span of 22 bases. Here the CDR3 reads CSVEDLRRDSSGTQYF. CDR3 coding DNA: TGCAGCGTTGAAGATCTTAGGCGGGACAGCTCGGGGACGCAGTATTTT.

This clonotype has only a few counts. This chain joins TRBV12-3 or TRBV12-4 and TRBJ2-2, with 8 bases lining up with TRBD1. The ends lost 4 bases at V and 5 bases at J; junction bases unmatched: 9. The CDR3 has 16 residues. CDR3 bases: TGTGCCAGCAGTTCGCTCCGACAGGGGAGAACCGGGGAGCTGTTTTTT. This encodes CASSSLRQGRTGELFF.

The table lists this clonotype with many counts. This chain links TRBV11-2 with TRBJ2-3, with D perhaps TRBD1 (5 bases). Between the trimmed V and J ends, which lost 4 bases and 3 bases, there was a span of 17 bases. The CDR3 runs 16 residues. In germline, CDR1 is SGHAT, CDR2 FQNNGV. This chain's CDR3 is CASSSIKGLRTDTQYF. The CDR3 bases are TGTGCCAGCAGCTCCATTAAGGGGTTGAGAACAGATACGCAGTATTTT.

This clonotype has a handful of counts. The rearrangement uses TRBV12-5 and TRBJ1-1; unclear D gene. Trimming shortened V by 7 bases and J by 1 base, and 10 bases separated the two germline ends. In germline, CDR1 is LGHNT, CDR2 FRNRAP. The CDR3 is made up of 13 amino acids. The CDR3 loop reads CASAPFQNTEAFF. CDR3 bases: TGTGCTAGTGCCCCTTTTCAGAACACTGAAGCTTTCTTT.

This clonotype appeared many times. V and J are TRBV3-1 and TRBJ1-3; D remains ambiguous. V was clipped by 3 bases and J by 6 bases, with 15 bases between them. The CDR3 covers 15 residues. In germline, CDR1 is LGHDT, CDR2 YNNKEL (reference sequence). CDR3 bases: TGTGCCAGCAGCCATAACCGGGCCTCGGCAAACACCATATATTTT. Translating gives CASSHNRASANTIYF.